Here is one T cell receptor beta chain with its context. This entry comes from a study of blood T cell repertoires in COVID-19. Study background: The United States, Italy and Spain supplied acute and convalescent COVID-19 samples. The cDNA or gDNA used as material had been derived from T cells, B-cell-depleted T cells, or PBMCs.

CDR3 size: 15 residues. The V gene's germline CDR1 is MDHEN and CDR2 SYDVKM. Trimming took off 10 bases at V and 7 bases at J, with 22 bases between the two ends. Study processing details: Estimates of nucleated cell counts were drawn from the amplification of reference gene primers. Clones were read by immunoSEQ multiplex PCR, and TCRdb kept only the in-frame ones, dropping some. That table gives V, J and clone size, and the DNA gave D and trimming. The sample records about 150,000 clones, roughly 83% being singletons. The receptor was derived from an older woman with acute or convalescent COVID-19. Sequenced sample: peripheral blood. This chain connects TRBV28 to TRBJ1-4; TRBD1 might be the D (6 bases). The CDR3 here is CATRGGGKGVEKLFF. The CDR3, as DNA: TGTGCCACACGGGGCGGGGGCAAAGGGGTTGAAAAACTGTTTTTT.